These 21 T cell receptor beta chains were all obtained from the same sample, sequenced in a study of blood T cells in healthy people across ages. Alongside a J-beta primer mix, a sample-barcoded 5' primer served in a second PCR lasting about 6 to 11 cycles. TCRdb itself ran the 5' RACE reads through MiXCR, one entry per CDR3 protein. The sample includes 1.5 million to 2 million distinct CDR3 sequences, 28% seen only once; the top ten take around 7.7%. Sequencing was performed on blood. These receptors originate from a woman aged 30 to 39 in good health.

This chain connects TRBV19 to TRBJ2-1, with 8 bases fitting TRBD1. The V segment lost 4 bases and the J segment 7 bases; nucleotides outside the gene matches: 6. The CDR3 has 14 residues. Germline V gene data show CDR1 as LNHDA and CDR2 as SQIVND (reference sequence). CDR3 DNA sequence: TGTGCCAGTAGTACCGGACAGGGTTGGAATGAGCAGTTCTTC. Translating gives CASSTGQGWNEQFF.

V and J are TRBV2 and TRBJ1-2; D uncertain. The CDR3 is 14 residues long. V lost 6 bases and J 7 bases, leaving 18 bases between the germline ends. CDR1 is SNHLY and CDR2 is FYNNEI in the germline V gene. CDR3: CASSAGLYASGYTF. CDR3 nucleotide sequence: TGTGCCAGCAGCGCCGGGCTTTACGCCTCTGGCTACACCTTC.

This chain joins TRBV24-1 and TRBJ1-4; the D gene is possibly TRBD1 (6 bases). The length of the CDR3 is 12 residues. Trimming removed 3 bases at V and 14 bases at J, with 12 bases between. Germline CDR1 is KGHDR and CDR2 is SFDVKD. CDR3 loop: CATSDTDRKLFF. DNA for the CDR3: TGTGCCACCAGTGATACGGACAGAAAGCTGTTTTTT.

The J gene is TRBJ2-3, the V gene TRBV5-1, with D perhaps matching TRBD2 (5 bases). CDR3 length: 16 amino acids. V was cut by 4 bases and J by 2 bases, with 17 bases left in between. Germline V lookup: CDR1 SGHRS, CDR2 YFSETQ. The CDR3 DNA reads as TGCGCCAGCAGCCGGACTTCTGGCGGGTTCACAGATACGCAGTATTTT. Translated, it gives CASSRTSGGFTDTQYF.

The chain recombines TRBV29-1 with TRBJ2-3; perhaps TRBD1 as D (6 bases). The CDR3 contains 11 residues. Trimming pared 6 bases from V and 5 bases from J, leaving 9 bases between. Germline V gene lookup returns CDR1 SQVTM and CDR2 ANQGSEA. The CDR3 spells CSVGARDTQYF. CDR3 sequence (DNA): TGCAGCGTGGGGGCTAGAGATACGCAGTATTTT.

This clonotype was picked up many times. V is TRBV7-9 and J is TRBJ2-7, with D perhaps given as TRBD1 or TRBD2 (5 bases each). The CDR3 length is 13 residues. CDR1 and CDR2 from the germline V gene are SEHNR and FQNEAQ (reference sequence). Trimming removed 5 bases from V and 3 bases from J, with 11 bases in between. The CDR3 region has the DNA TGTGCCAGCAGCCCGGGACGCCACTACGAGCAGTACTTC. Translation: CASSPGRHYEQYF.

This chain uses TRBV7-8 with TRBJ1-5, with TRBD1 matching 8 bases. The J segment lost 0 bases and the V segment lost 1 base, leaving 8 bases of the junction unmatched. The CDR3 has 18 residues. Germline V gene data show CDR1 as SGHVS and CDR2 as FQNEAQ. The CDR3 spells CASSLEATGEYSNQPQHF. The CDR3 bases are TGTGCCAGCAGCTTAGAGGCGACAGGGGAATATAGCAATCAGCCCCAGCATTTT.

This chain uses TRBV4-2 with TRBJ2-3; possibly TRBD2 for D (6 bases). Germline CDR1 and CDR2: LGHNA and YNFKEQ. This CDR3 region has 15 residues. V was trimmed by 4 bases and J by 1 base, leaving 12 bases between them. CDR3 protein: CASSPLGGRTDTQYF. In nucleotides, the CDR3 is TGTGCCAGCAGCCCTCTGGGGGGACGCACAGATACGCAGTATTTT.

The rearrangement joins TRBV9 to TRBJ2-2; TRBD1 might be the D (5 bases). V dropped 0 bases and J dropped 5 bases, with 11 bases sitting between them. Germline V gene sequence: CDR1 SGDLS, CDR2 YYNGEE. This CDR3 spans 15 amino acids. This chain's CDR3 is CASSVATGRTGELFF. CDR3 coding DNA: TGTGCCAGCAGCGTAGCTACAGGACGGACCGGGGAGCTGTTTTTT.

This rearrangement joins TRBV5-1 to TRBJ2-1, with unresolved D. Trimming removed 2 bases from V and 7 bases from J, with 13 bases in between. CDR3 length: 14 amino acids. Germline CDR1 SGHRS, CDR2 YFSETQ. The CDR3 spells CASSLSRATNEQFF. In nucleotides, the CDR3 is TGCGCCAGCAGCTTAAGTCGGGCTACTAATGAGCAGTTCTTC.

This clonotype has just a few counts. The V gene is TRBV12-3 or TRBV12-4, the J gene TRBJ1-1; the match to TRBD1 covers 7 bases. The CDR3 length is 16 residues. Trimming cost V 4 bases and J 0 bases; bases outside gene matches: 8. In DNA form, the CDR3 reads TGTGCCAGCAGTTCTAAGGGGGCACTTATGAACACTGAAGCTTTCTTT. It specifies CASSSKGALMNTEAFF.

As concerns this clonotype: A much larger clone lies a single base off, so this may be a read error. The chain combines TRBV7-7 with TRBJ2-7; D is uncertain. The CDR3 totals 12 residues. Germline V lookup: CDR1 SSHAT, CDR2 FNYEAQ (reference sequence). The V and J ends lost 11 bases and 3 bases respectively, with 14 bases between them. CDR3: CAPRRADYEQYF. In nucleotides, the CDR3 is TGTGCCCCCCGAAGGGCGGACTACGAGCAGTACTTC.

This clonotype was detected a few times. V gene TRBV6-5 combines with J gene TRBJ2-1, with D possibly being TRBD1 (6 bases). With 7 bases removed from V and 5 bases from J, the gap between germline ends came to 18 bases. The CDR3 consists of 15 residues. Looked up from germline, CDR1 is MNHEY and CDR2 is SVGAGI. The CDR3 sequence: CASNTQGRGHNEQFF. The CDR3 DNA is TGTGCCAGCAACACTCAGGGGAGAGGTCACAATGAGCAGTTCTTC.

The gene calls are TRBV2 and TRBJ2-4; 7 bases align to TRBD1. The tail of the sequence fits TRBJ2-7 better, so the J call may be wrong. The CDR3 is 14 residues long. Germline V lookup: CDR1 SNHLY, CDR2 FYNNEI. The CDR3 nucleotides read TGTGCCAGCATGAGGACAGGTTTTCTCCACGAGCAGTACTTC. It codes for CASMRTGFLHEQYF.

This clonotype was detected once. The CDR3 does not end in the conserved phenylalanine or tryptophan, so this is likely a read error. The chain recombines TRBV18 with TRBJ2-4; D remains ambiguous. The germline V gene has CDR1 KGHSH and CDR2 LQKENI. This CDR3 has 11 amino acids. V dropped 3 bases and J dropped 13 bases, with 10 bases sitting between them. CDR3 nucleotide sequence: TGTGCCAGCTCACCCGGCTACGGGCAGTACTAC. As protein: CASSPGYGQYY.

The chain has TRBV5-5 and TRBJ2-1; D may be TRBD2 (6 bases). V lost 0 bases to trimming and J lost 3 bases, with 10 bases between them. Germline V lookup: CDR1 SGHKS, CDR2 YYEKEE (reference sequence). The CDR3 runs to 15 residues. The CDR3 is CASSLDWDFYNEQFF. The CDR3 nucleotides read TGTGCCAGCAGCTTGGACTGGGACTTCTACAATGAGCAGTTCTTC.

This clonotype was picked up a small number of times. The J gene is TRBJ2-3, the V gene TRBV5-1, with TRBD2 identical over 9 bases. The CDR3 sequence is 14 residues long. The V gene's germline CDR1 is SGHRS and CDR2 YFSETQ. V trimming: 7 bases; J trimming: 2 bases; junction bases outside the gene matches: 5. The CDR3, as DNA: TGCGCCAGCCGTCGCGGGGGGGTCACAGATACGCAGTATTTT. It is translated as CASRRGGVTDTQYF. The complete variable domain, with remaining parts taken from reference TRBV5-1 and TRBJ2-3, reads KAGVTQTPRYLIKTRGQQVTLSCSPISGHRSVSWYQQTPGQGLQFLFEYFSETQRNKGNFPGRFSGRQFSNSRSEMNVSTLELGDSALYLCASRRGGVTDTQYFGPGTRLTVL.

This clonotype turned up a few times. The rearrangement joins TRBV12-5 to TRBJ2-1; 10 bases align to TRBD2. V shed 5 bases and J 1 base; nucleotides not matched to a gene: 5. Per the germline V gene, CDR1 is LGHNT and CDR2 is FRNRAP. The CDR3 consists of 16 residues. The CDR3 loop is CASGPSGRVSYNEQFF. CDR3 DNA: TGTGCTAGTGGTCCCAGCGGGAGGGTGTCCTACAATGAGCAGTTCTTC.

This clonotype was seen a few times. V and J are TRBV4-1 and TRBJ1-6; D is uncertain. The CDR3 is made up of 17 amino acids. Trimming stripped 0 bases from V and 9 bases from J, with 18 bases between. Germline V lookup: CDR1 MGHRA, CDR2 YSYEKL. This CDR3 reads CASSQDRSRQRGSPLHF. In DNA form, the CDR3 reads TGCGCCAGCAGCCAAGATCGAAGTCGGCAGAGAGGTTCACCCCTCCACTTT.

As regards this clonotype: This may be a read error: a much more frequent sequence differs by one nucleotide. This chain joins TRBV7-2 and TRBJ2-7, with D uncertain. Per germline, CDR1 SGHTA and CDR2 FQGNSA. V was cut by 6 bases and J by 3 bases, with 9 bases left in between. The CDR3 sequence is 12 residues long. The CDR3 spells CTSRHGGYEQYF. The CDR3 DNA is TGTACCAGCAGGCACGGCGGCTACGAGCAGTACTTC.

This clonotype was observed a single time. The chain recombines TRBV5-1 with TRBJ2-2; TRBD2 agrees at 14 bases. This CDR3 contains 18 residues. Germline values: CDR1 SGHRS, CDR2 YFSETQ. V was clipped by 2 bases and J by 5 bases; unmatched bases: 8. The CDR3 nucleotides are TGCGCCAGCAGCTTAATCGGGACTAGCGGGAGCTCTACCGGGGAGCTGTTTTTT. Amino acids: CASSLIGTSGSSTGELFF.